The 22 T cell receptor beta chains reported below all come from one sample, sequenced in a study of T cell responses to AZD1222 COVID-19 vaccine. Clones were read by immunoSEQ multiplex PCR, and TCRdb kept only the in-frame ones, dropping some. The data contain about 130,000 clones, around 90% of them seen just once; the ten biggest clones take up around 1.9%. The material was peripheral blood, obtained on day 0 of AZD1222 vaccination. These receptors were collected from an adult in good health.

The chain uses TRBV4-3 and TRBJ1-2; D may be TRBD1 (5 bases). Germline loops: CDR1 LGHNA, CDR2 YSLEER. V was pared by 0 bases and J by 8 bases, with 10 bases between. This CDR3 spans 13 amino acids. This chain's CDR3 is CASSQDRGWGYTF. CDR3 DNA: TGCGCCAGCAGCCAAGATCGGGGGTGGGGCTACACCTTC.

This clone has a single count. This chain links TRBV6-5 with TRBJ2-7; D is uncertain. Germline V gives CDR1 MNHEY, CDR2 SVGAGI. Trimming left V 5 bases short and J 5 bases short, with 7 bases between. The CDR3 is 11 amino acids. The CDR3 reads CASSPRDEQYF. DNA of the CDR3: TGTGCCAGCAGTCCACGAGACGAGCAGTACTTC.

The genes are TRBV7-9 and TRBJ2-3; D tentatively reads TRBD1 or TRBD2 (6 bases each). Trimming shortened V by 0 bases and J by 14 bases, and 12 bases separated the two germline ends. CDR3 length equals 12 residues. Germline assignment: CDR1 SEHNR and CDR2 FQNEAQ (reference sequence). The CDR3 region has the DNA TGTGCCAGCAGCTTAGCCGGGGGCAAAGGGTATTTT. This sequence encodes CASSLAGGKGYF.

V gene TRBV18 combines with J gene TRBJ2-5, with D possibly matching TRBD1 (5 bases). CDR3 size: 15 residues. The germline V and J ends were trimmed by 6 bases and 7 bases, with 21 bases remaining between them. Germline assignment: CDR1 KGHSH and CDR2 LQKENI. CDR3 residues: CASSQSGGDQGTQYF. DNA of the CDR3: TGTGCCAGCTCTCAATCCGGCGGTGATCAGGGGACCCAGTACTTC.

V usage is TRBV7-2 and J usage is TRBJ2-1; D is uncertain. CDR3 length equals 13 residues. CDR1 is SGHTA, CDR2 FQGNSA, per germline. Here the CDR3 DNA reads TGTGCTAGCTCGTATGACGCCTACAATGAGCAGTTCTTC. Translating gives CASSYDAYNEQFF. The full variable domain, with the rest looked up from reference TRBV7-2 and TRBJ2-1, is GAGVSQSPSNKVTEKGKDVELRCDPISGHTALYWYRQSLGQGLEFLIYFQGNSAPDKSGLPSDRFSAERTGGSVSTLTIQRTQQEDSAVYLCASSYDAYNEQFFGPGTRLTVL.

The gene calls are TRBV19 and TRBJ1-5, with TRBD1 matching 12 bases. The CDR3 totals 15 residues. V trimming: 4 bases; J trimming: 6 bases; junction bases outside the gene matches: 4. CDR1 and CDR2 (germline): LNHDA, SQIVND (reference sequence). CDR3 residues: CASSSGTGGSQPQHF. CDR3 sequence (DNA): TGTGCCAGTAGTAGCGGGACAGGGGGCAGTCAGCCCCAGCATTTT.

The J gene is TRBJ2-5, the V gene TRBV28; 7 bases map to TRBD2. Germline V gene data show CDR1 as MDHEN and CDR2 as SYDVKM. The CDR3 contains 14 residues. The junction had 5 bases not matched to a gene; V was cut back by 7 bases and J by 0 bases. The CDR3 region is CASTPGGNQETQYF. The CDR3 coding sequence is TGTGCCAGCACCCCGGGAGGTAACCAAGAGACCCAGTACTTC.

J is TRBJ1-1 and V is TRBV6-2 or TRBV6-3, with a tentative D call TRBD1 (5 bases). Germline V gene lookup returns CDR1 MNHEY and CDR2 SVGEGT. The V end lost 6 bases, the J end lost 0 bases, and 8 bases lay between the germline ends. This CDR3 comprises 13 residues. The CDR3 DNA is TGTGCCAGCAGCCCGGGGGTGAACACTGAAGCTTTCTTT. Translated, it gives CASSPGVNTEAFF.

V and J are TRBV9 and TRBJ1-1; unclear D gene. Trimming left V 0 bases short and J 6 bases short, with 9 bases between. The CDR3 covers 13 residues. Germline loops: CDR1 SGDLS, CDR2 YYNGEE. The CDR3 loop reads CASSVAGDSEAFF. CDR3 nucleotides: TGTGCCAGCAGCGTAGCTGGAGACTCTGAAGCTTTCTTT.

The chain links TRBV12-3 or TRBV12-4 to TRBJ1-2; maybe TRBD1 (6 bases). Trimming stripped 7 bases from V and 8 bases from J, with 14 bases between. CDR3 length: 12 amino acids. The CDR3 reads CASIEGVKGYTF. The CDR3 region has the DNA TGTGCCAGCATTGAGGGGGTTAAGGGCTACACCTTC.

This clone was detected once. V is TRBV6-2 or TRBV6-3 and J is TRBJ1-5; D not certain. This CDR3 spans 12 amino acids. CDR1 is MNHEY and CDR2 is SVGEGT in the germline V gene. Trimming shortened V by 2 bases and J by 2 bases, and 1 base separated the two germline ends. For the CDR3, the DNA is TGTGCCAGCAGTTACCGCAATCAGCCCCAGCATTTT. The encoded protein is CASSYRNQPQHF.

J is TRBJ2-1 and V is TRBV5-5; perhaps TRBD2 as D (5 bases). Trimming took off 0 bases at V and 7 bases at J, with 14 bases between the two ends. This CDR3 region has 15 residues. Germline-derived CDR1 and CDR2 are SGHKS and YYEKEE (reference sequence). CDR3 residues: CASSLDGDTGNEQFF. In DNA form, the CDR3 reads TGTGCCAGCAGCTTGGATGGGGATACGGGGAATGAGCAGTTCTTC.

This rearrangement joins TRBV7-9 to TRBJ2-7; 11 bases map to TRBD2. The CDR3 has 15 residues. The V gene end was trimmed by 5 bases and the J gene end by 5 bases; junction bases not matched to a gene: 8. CDR1 is SEHNR, CDR2 FQNEAQ, per germline (reference sequence). The CDR3 nucleotides read TGTGCCAGCAGCCCCATTAGCGGGGGGGCTCACGAGCAGTACTTC. Residues: CASSPISGGAHEQYF.

The chain has TRBV2 and TRBJ1-3; no reliable D call. V lost 3 bases and J 5 bases, leaving 14 bases between the germline ends. The CDR3 contains 15 residues. Germline V gene data show CDR1 as SNHLY and CDR2 as FYNNEI. The DNA of the CDR3 is TGTGCCAGCAGTGATTCCGCGACGGTTAGAAACACCATATATTTT. It codes for CASSDSATVRNTIYF. Full variable domain (outside the CDR3, taken from reference TRBV2 and TRBJ1-3): EPEVTQTPSHQVTQMGQEVILRCVPISNHLYFYWYRQILGQKVEFLVSFYNNEISEKSEIFDDQFSVERPDGSNFTLKIRSTKLEDSAMYFCASSDSATVRNTIYFGEGSWLTVV.

V gene TRBV5-1 combines with J gene TRBJ1-1, with 9 bases aligning to TRBD1. Germline V gene data show CDR1 as SGHRS and CDR2 as YFSETQ. The CDR3 spans 13 residues. The ends lost 4 bases at V and 4 bases at J; junction bases unmatched: 2. CDR3: CASSVTGGTEAFF. The CDR3 DNA is TGCGCCAGCAGCGTGACAGGGGGCACTGAAGCTTTCTTT. Full variable domain (missing parts from reference TRBV5-1 and TRBJ1-1): KAGVTQTPRYLIKTRGQQVTLSCSPISGHRSVSWYQQTPGQGLQFLFEYFSETQRNKGNFPGRFSGRQFSNSRSEMNVSTLELGDSALYLCASSVTGGTEAFFGQGTRLTVV.

The chain links TRBV3-1 (or the pseudogene TRBV3-2) to TRBJ2-1; 7 positions match TRBD1. Germline V gene lookup returns CDR1 LGHDT and CDR2 YNNKEL (reference sequence). CDR3 size: 16 residues. J lost 0 bases, V lost 3 bases, and 5 bases had no gene match. CDR3 sequence reads: CASSHWDRSSYNEQFF. The CDR3 region has the DNA TGTGCCAGCAGCCACTGGGACAGAAGCTCCTACAATGAGCAGTTCTTC.

The chain has TRBV6-2 or TRBV6-3 and TRBJ2-5, with 10 nucleotides matching TRBD2. V was pared by 2 bases and J by 4 bases, with 10 bases of the junction left unmatched. Germline V gives CDR1 MNHEY, CDR2 SVGEGT. CDR3 length equals 17 residues. Written as DNA, the CDR3 is TGTGCCAGCAGTTACCCGCCACTAGCGGGGAGAGGAGAGACCCAGTACTTC. It encodes CASSYPPLAGRGETQYF.

The chain uses TRBV27 and TRBJ2-1; 13 bases match TRBD2. V was clipped by 6 bases and J by 0 bases; unmatched bases: 14. The CDR3 contains 20 residues. Per germline, CDR1 MNHEY and CDR2 SMNVEV (reference sequence). The CDR3, as DNA: TGTGCCAGCAGCCCAAGCCCCGGACTAGCGGGGGTGAGCTCCTACAATGAGCAGTTCTTC. As protein: CASSPSPGLAGVSSYNEQFF.

CDR3 nucleotides: TGCGCCAGCAGCTTGTCGGACTATAGCAATCAGCCCCAGCATTTT. Encoded protein: CASSLSDYSNQPQHF. This chain uses TRBV5-1 with TRBJ1-5; D unresolved. The CDR3 is 15 residues long. V lost 1 base and J lost 0, with 8 bases in between. Germline loops: CDR1 SGHRS, CDR2 YFSETQ.

The chain recombines TRBV6-5 with TRBJ2-7; 7 bases fit TRBD1. Germline V gene sequence: CDR1 MNHEY, CDR2 SVGAGI. This CDR3 contains 15 residues. Germline trimming cut 5 bases from V and 0 bases from J; bases unmatched to any gene: 7. The CDR3 region is CASSKYRGASYEQYF. CDR3 bases: TGTGCCAGCAGTAAATACAGGGGCGCCTCCTACGAGCAGTACTTC.

The chain combines TRBV19 with TRBJ2-2; TRBD1 matches at 7 bases. The V gene's germline CDR1 is LNHDA and CDR2 SQIVND (reference sequence). The J segment lost 2 bases and the V segment lost 7 bases, leaving 7 bases of the junction unmatched. The CDR3 sequence is 15 residues long. This chain's CDR3 is CASIPGTVNTGELFF. CDR3 bases: TGTGCCAGTATTCCCGGGACAGTCAACACCGGGGAGCTGTTTTTT. Full variable domain (remainder filled in from reference TRBV19 and TRBJ2-2): DGGITQSPKYLFRKEGQNVTLSCEQNLNHDAMYWYRQDPGQGLRLIYYSQIVNDFQKGDIAEGYSVSREKKESFPLTVTSAQKNPTAFYLCASIPGTVNTGELFFGEGSRLTVL.

The chain carries TRBV6-5 and TRBJ1-1; D is undetermined. The CDR3 has 13 amino acids. Germline assignment: CDR1 MNHEY and CDR2 SVGAGI. Between the trimmed V and J ends, which lost 8 bases and 2 bases, there was a span of 12 bases. The DNA for the CDR3 is TGTGCCAGCGGTTCGGGGTTTAACACTGAAGCTTTCTTT. It yields the protein CASGSGFNTEAFF.